The rows below give T cell receptor beta chains drawn from one sample of a study of blood T cell repertoires in COVID-19. Sequenced by immunoSEQ multiplex PCR; TCRdb stores in-frame clones only, minus some. The table lists 200,000 to 250,000 clones, 82% of them singletons, with around 3.4% in the top ten. The sequencing input was PBMCs or T cells enriched from blood (not recorded which). Receptor source: an older woman who had recovered from COVID-19. CDR3s include the opening cysteine and the closing phenylalanine or tryptophan. The order of the fields is clone size, D gene, V gene, J gene, CDR3 DNA, CDR3 protein. A D gene is named only where the DNA matches it firmly. Clone size, where shown, is once, few, many, or a class for clones that have expanded.

-	TRBD1	TRBV9	TRBJ1-1	TGTGCCAGCAGCGTAGGCGGGGCAGGGGGAGCAAACACTGAAGCTTTCTTT	CASSVGGAGGANTEAFF
-	TRBD2	TRBV12-5	TRBJ2-7	TGTGCTAGTGGTTTGACCTGGACTAGCGGGGGGGCCGTCTACGAGCAGTACTTC	CASGLTWTSGGAVYEQYF
-	-	TRBV27	TRBJ2-7	TGTGCCAGCAGTTTATACACGATACAGGGAAGCGAGCAGTACTTC	CASSLYTIQGSEQYF
-	TRBD1	TRBV3-1/TRBV3-2	TRBJ1-2	TGTGCCAGCAGCCAAACTCCGGGACAGGGGAACTATGGCTACACCTTC	CASSQTPGQGNYGYTF
-	TRBD1	TRBV11-1	TRBJ1-4	TGTGCCAGCAGCTTGAACAGGGGTCCTAATGAAAAACTGTTTTTT	CASSLNRGPNEKLFF
-	TRBD2	TRBV27	TRBJ2-3	TGTGCCAGCACCAGACTAGCGGGGGGGCCTGGAGATACGCAGTATTTT	CASTRLAGGPGDTQYF
-	TRBD1	TRBV2	TRBJ1-1	TGTGCCAGCATGGGCAGGGGGATAGCTGAAGCTTTCTTT	CASMGRGIAEAFF
few	TRBD2	TRBV14	TRBJ2-7	TGTGCCAGCAGCAAGACTAGCGGGAGCTCCTACGAGCAGTACTTC	CASSKTSGSSYEQYF
-	-	TRBV16	TRBJ1-2	TGTGCCAGCAGCCAATCCTCCAGTGCTAACTATGGCTACACCTTC	CASSQSSSANYGYTF
-	TRBD2	TRBV4-1	TRBJ2-1	TGCGCCAGCAGCCAGGGCGGGACGGGGGGCAATGAGCAGTTCTTC	CASSQGGTGGNEQFF
few	TRBD1	TRBV15	TRBJ1-6	TGTGCCACCAGCAGAGGTCACAGGGGTGATCCCCTCCACTTT	CATSRGHRGDPLHF
-	TRBD2	TRBV4-1	TRBJ2-7	TGCGCCAGCAGCCTTGGACTAGAGTCCTACGAGCAGTACTTC	CASSLGLESYEQYF
-	TRBD1	TRBV18	TRBJ2-7	TGTGCCAGCTCACCAACTTATGGACAGGCCGGGAACTACGAGCAGTACTTC	CASSPTYGQAGNYEQYF
-	TRBD2	TRBV7-2	TRBJ2-2	TGTGCCAGCAGCTTAGGTCGGGCGGGAGGGCCGACCGGGGAGCTGTTTTTT	CASSLGRAGGPTGELFF
once	TRBD1	TRBV6-5	TRBJ1-2	TGTGCCAGCAGAGCTCCGGGACAGGGACACTATGGCTACACCTTC	CASRAPGQGHYGYTF
-	TRBD1	TRBV4-3	TRBJ1-2	TGCGCCAGCAGCCAGGACCGGGACAGGGGGCTTGGCTACACCTTC	CASSQDRDRGLGYTF
few	-	TRBV29-1	TRBJ1-2	TGCAGCGTTGATCGTCCAGGCCCCCTTGGCTACACCTTC	CSVDRPGPLGYTF
-	-	TRBV5-4	TRBJ2-3	TGTGCCAGCAGACTCCCGACAGTAGATACGCAGTATTTT	CASRLPTVDTQYF
-	TRBD1	TRBV2	TRBJ1-2	TGTGCCAGCATGGGGACAGGGGGCGCATTGAACTATGGCTACACCTTC	CASMGTGGALNYGYTF
-	-	TRBV6-4	TRBJ2-7	TGTGCCAGCAGTGACTCTTTCGGGGGGCAGCAGTACTTC	CASSDSFGGQQYF
-	TRBD2	TRBV10-3	TRBJ2-5	TGTGCCATCAATAGCGGACTAGCGGATCAAGAGACCCAGTACTTC	CAINSGLADQETQYF
-	TRBD2	TRBV28	TRBJ2-7	TGTGCCAGTTATGACGGGGGGGGCTTCAGAGGCGAGCAGTACTTC	CASYDGGGFRGEQYF
-	-	TRBV5-4	TRBJ1-4	TGTGCCAGCAGCTTTAATCGGGGAATTAATGAAAAACTGTTTTTT	CASSFNRGINEKLFF
few	TRBD1	TRBV6-5	TRBJ1-2	TGTGCCAGCGGGACAGGGCGTGGCTACACCTTC	CASGTGRGYTF
-	TRBD1	TRBV6-5	TRBJ1-4	TGTGCCAGCTTGACAGGGGGAACTAATGAAAAACTGTTTTTT	CASLTGGTNEKLFF
-	-	TRBV7-2	TRBJ2-7	TGTGCCAGCAGCAAAGCGGCTCTCGGGCTCGAGCAGTACTTC	CASSKAALGLEQYF
-	-	TRBV18	TRBJ1-5	TGTGCCAGCTCACGACAGAGCAATCAGCCCCAGCATTTT	CASSRQSNQPQHF
-	-	TRBV20-1	TRBJ2-2	TGCAGTGCTAGTAAATTGGGGAGCAACACCGGGGAGCTGTTTTTT	CSASKLGSNTGELFF
-	-	TRBV2	TRBJ1-5	TGTGCCAGCAGTGAGCGGGGTCCTTCTGAACATTATGGCAATCAGCCCCAGCATTTT	CASSERGPSEHYGNQPQHF
once	-	TRBV5-4	TRBJ2-1	TGTGCCAGCAGCTTGGCCTTGGGGGGTTTCGGTAATGAGCAGTTCTTC	CASSLALGGFGNEQFF
-	-	TRBV5-6	TRBJ1-1	TGTGCCAGCAGCTTGATTAGGGGAGGTGGAGCTTTCTTT	CASSLIRGGGAFF
-	-	TRBV9	TRBJ2-7	TGTGCCAGCAGCCCCGGACAGAAACCCTACGAGCAGTACTTC	CASSPGQKPYEQYF
once	TRBD1	TRBV6-5	TRBJ1-4	TGTGCCAGCAGCTGGACAGGGGGAGACGAAAAACTGTTTTTT	CASSWTGGDEKLFF
few	TRBD1	TRBV7-9	TRBJ2-2	TGTGCCAGCACCAACCGACAGGGAGACACCGGGGAGCTGTTTTTT	CASTNRQGDTGELFF
-	TRBD1	TRBV6-5	TRBJ1-2	TGTGCCAGCAGTTACGGGGACAGATGGAACTATGGCTACACCTTC	CASSYGDRWNYGYTF
-	-	TRBV19	TRBJ1-2	TGTGCCAGTAGTATAGAGGGCTCGGCAGGGGATCGTTCTTATGGCTACACCTTC	CASSIEGSAGDRSYGYTF
-	TRBD2	TRBV11-2	TRBJ2-7	TGTGCCAGCAGCCGTGGACTAGCGGGGGACGGGGGGCTTTACGAGCAGTACTTC	CASSRGLAGDGGLYEQYF
-	TRBD1	TRBV7-9	TRBJ2-2	TGTGCCAGCAAGGACAGGGACACCGGGGAGCTGTTTTTT	CASKDRDTGELFF
many	TRBD2	TRBV11-3	TRBJ2-1	TGTGCCAGCAGCCCGGGACTAGCGACTAATGAGCAGTTCTTC	CASSPGLATNEQFF
-	TRBD1	TRBV2	TRBJ1-6	TGTGCCAGCAGGGGGGGGACAGGGAACTCACCCCTCCACTTT	CASRGGTGNSPLHF
-	TRBD2	TRBV18	TRBJ2-1	TGTGCCAGCTCACAACTAGCGGGAGAAATTGGAGAGCAGTTCTTC	CASSQLAGEIGEQFF
-	-	TRBV19	TRBJ2-7	TGTGCCAGTAGTGCAGGATCCTACGAGCAGTACTTC	CASSAGSYEQYF
-	TRBD1	TRBV5-4	TRBJ1-3	TGTGCCAGCAGCTTGGAGGGGGCTCGGGGAAACACCATATATTTT	CASSLEGARGNTIYF
-	-	TRBV3-1/TRBV3-2	TRBJ2-5	TGTGCCAGCAGACCTCCTGCAGGGGAGGAGACCCAGTACTTC	CASRPPAGEETQYF
few	TRBD1	TRBV5-6	TRBJ2-7	TGTGCCAGCCAACCCAGGGGGCTATGGGAGCAGTACTTC	CASQPRGLWEQYF
-	-	TRBV27	TRBJ2-1	TGTGCCAGCAGTTTAGGGGGGAAGCGCGGCTACAATGAGCAGTTCTTC	CASSLGGKRGYNEQFF
-	TRBD1	TRBV29-1	TRBJ1-2	TGCAGCGGTGGACAGGGGGCTAATGGCTACACCTTC	CSGGQGANGYTF
-	TRBD1	TRBV6-2/TRBV6-3	TRBJ1-6	TGTGCCAGCAGTGGACAGGGGAATTCACCCCTCCACTTT	CASSGQGNSPLHF
-	TRBD2	TRBV11-3	TRBJ2-1	TGTGCCAGCAGCCAAAGCGGGAGAGGCAATGAGCAGTTCTTC	CASSQSGRGNEQFF
-	TRBD1	TRBV6-4	TRBJ1-2	TGTGCCAGCAGTGACTTTTCAGGGACAGGAAGGACCTATGGCTACACCTTC	CASSDFSGTGRTYGYTF